This T cell receptor (beta chain) was identified in a study of vaccination effects on CD4 cells after COVID-19. Some clones are missing from TCRdb's copy, which holds only in-frame ones; the method was immunoSEQ multiplex PCR. The sample records about 45,000 clones, more than 65% being singletons. Isolation of CD4+ T cells took place after 10 days of culture. Vaccination of participants consisted of two doses of either the BNT162b2 or mRNA-1273 vaccine. Turning to this clone: Its antigen remains unidentified.

Specimen: CD4+ T cells from PBMCs cultured without peptide, collected after COVID-19 vaccination. The clonotype originates from a human donor who received a COVID-19 vaccine.

CDR3 sequence reads: CASSARGQGGSYEQYF. The CDR3, as DNA: TGCGCCAGCAGCGCCCGAGGACAGGGAGGCTCCTACGAGCAGTACTTC. The chain has TRBV4-1 and TRBJ2-7, with 8 bases matching TRBD1. V lost 5 bases to trimming and J lost 0 bases; unmatched junction nucleotides: 9. Germline V gene data show CDR1 as MGHRA and CDR2 as YSYEKL. CDR3 size: 16 residues.